This T cell receptor (beta chain) is from a study of CD8 T cells in Susac syndrome. Germline CDR1 and CDR2: MRHNA and SNTAGT. The J segment lost 0 bases and the V segment lost 4 bases, leaving 2 bases of the junction unmatched. This CDR3 has 15 residues. With random hexamers, 0.5 to 1 ug RNA was reverse transcribed. With immunoSEQ multiplex PCR, TCR beta CDR3 was amplified across 54 Vbeta and 13 Jbeta. MiXCR, applied by TCRdb to the immunoSEQ multiplex PCR reads, yields one record per CDR3 protein. This sample has 100,000 to 150,000 distinct CDR3 sequences, with around 95% found just once. The sequenced sample was CD8+ T cells from PBMCs. V gene TRBV6-4 combines with J gene TRBJ2-1; TRBD2 matches 8 bases. This clonotype originated in a human donor with Susac syndrome. This CDR3 is CASSGSGGSYNEQFF. DNA of the CDR3: TGTGCCAGCAGTGGGAGCGGGGGCTCCTACAATGAGCAGTTCTTC.